The clone carrying this T cell receptor (beta chain) was seen at least ten times. This entry belongs to a study of CXCR3 chemokines and chemotherapy response in bladder cancer. The germline V gene has CDR1 KGHSH and CDR2 LQKENI. V lost 2 bases and J 3 bases, leaving 11 bases between the germline ends. The CDR3 is made up of 14 amino acids. TCRdb re-called the PCR reads through MiXCR, storing one row per CDR3 protein. This table holds roughly 2,200 distinct CDR3 sequences, about a sixth found once. Collection took place from a patient whose treatment included neoadjuvant chemotherapy. The chain is built from TRBV18 and TRBJ2-7, with D uncertain. This TCR derives from a human donor with bladder cancer that responded to neoadjuvant chemotherapy. In nucleotides, the CDR3 is TGTGCCAGCTCACCATGGAGCGATGTCTACGAGCAGTACTTC. It is translated as CASSPWSDVYEQYF.